A selection of T cell receptor beta chains follows, all from one sample in a study of regulatory T cells in long-lasting Graves disease. TCRdb recomputed calls from the multiplex PCR reads with MiXCR, one row per CDR3 protein. The sample gives some 430,000 distinct CDR3 sequences, roughly 21% of which show up once; roughly 7% is in the top ten. Specimen: peripheral blood mononuclear cells (PBMCs), collected when the disease was refractory, from a patient treated with antithyroid drugs. All receptors derive from a female donor with Graves disease. CDR3s include the opening cysteine and the closing phenylalanine or tryptophan. D genes are given only for firm matches. Clone size is given for some rows only: seen once, a few or many times, or a class if the clone is expanded.

d_gene: -; j_gene: TRBJ2-7; v_gene: TRBV28; abundance: many; CDR3nt: TGTGCCAGCAGTCCTCGGTCGGCGCGGGAGCAGTACTTC; CDR3aa: CASSPRSAREQYF
d_gene: -; j_gene: TRBJ1-1; v_gene: TRBV13; abundance: -; CDR3nt: TGCGCCAGCAGCTTGGTAGATTGGAAGACTGAAGCTTTCTTT; CDR3aa: CASSLVDWKTEAFF
d_gene: -; j_gene: TRBJ1-5; v_gene: TRBV28; abundance: few; CDR3nt: TGTGCCAGCAGTTTGAGGGGGGCCCGCAATCAGCCCCAGCATTTT; CDR3aa: CASSLRGARNQPQHF
d_gene: TRBD1; j_gene: TRBJ1-5; v_gene: TRBV12-3/TRBV12-4; abundance: -; CDR3nt: TGTGCCAGCAGTCCGGACAGGGGGCTACAGCCCCAGCATTTT; CDR3aa: CASSPDRGLQPQHF
d_gene: TRBD2; j_gene: TRBJ2-1; v_gene: TRBV28; abundance: many; CDR3nt: TGTGCCAGCAGTTTACCGCGACTAGCGCGCAAAGGCCCCTACAATGAGCAGTTCTTC; CDR3aa: CASSLPRLARKGPYNEQFF
d_gene: TRBD1; j_gene: TRBJ2-7; v_gene: TRBV20-1; abundance: many; CDR3nt: TGCAGTGCTCCCGTAGGGGGACAGGGGTTCCACGAGCAGTACTTC; CDR3aa: CSAPVGGQGFHEQYF
d_gene: TRBD1; j_gene: TRBJ1-2; v_gene: TRBV3-1; abundance: many; CDR3nt: TGTGCCAGCAGCCAAGACAGGGGGCATTTCTTCACCTTC; CDR3aa: CASSQDRGHFFTF
d_gene: -; j_gene: TRBJ1-6; v_gene: TRBV30; abundance: many; CDR3nt: TGTGCCTGGAGTGTACAGAAGAATTCACCCCTCCACTTT; CDR3aa: CAWSVQKNSPLHF
d_gene: TRBD1; j_gene: TRBJ2-5; v_gene: TRBV7-2; abundance: few; CDR3nt: TGTGCCAGCAGCTTAGGTGGGACAGGCGGCCAAGAGACCCAGTACTTC; CDR3aa: CASSLGGTGGQETQYF
d_gene: TRBD1; j_gene: TRBJ2-5; v_gene: TRBV19; abundance: few; CDR3nt: TGTGCCAACCCCCGGGACAGGGGCTTCCAAGAGACCCAGTACTTC; CDR3aa: CANPRDRGFQETQYF
d_gene: -; j_gene: TRBJ2-7; v_gene: TRBV7-2; abundance: many; CDR3nt: TGTGCCAGCAGCTTACGCTTACGAATATTCGGACACCAGGGGTCCTACGAGCAGTACTTC; CDR3aa: CASSLRLRIFGHQGSYEQYF
d_gene: -; j_gene: TRBJ1-4; v_gene: TRBV7-8; abundance: -; CDR3nt: TGTGCCAGCAGCACCCGGACAACTAATGAAAAACTGTTTTTT; CDR3aa: CASSTRTTNEKLFF
d_gene: -; j_gene: TRBJ1-2; v_gene: TRBV5-6; abundance: many; CDR3nt: TGTGCCAGCAGCTTGCCAGGGTTGGGCTACACCTTC; CDR3aa: CASSLPGLGYTF
d_gene: TRBD1; j_gene: TRBJ1-1; v_gene: TRBV20-1; abundance: many; CDR3nt: TGCAGTGCTTCAGGGGGCACTGAAGCTTTCTTT; CDR3aa: CSASGGTEAFF
d_gene: -; j_gene: TRBJ2-5; v_gene: TRBV29-1; abundance: many; CDR3nt: TGCAGCGTTGAATGGACTCTCGTGGAGACCCAGTACTTC; CDR3aa: CSVEWTLVETQYF
d_gene: TRBD1; j_gene: TRBJ1-1; v_gene: TRBV5-1; abundance: few; CDR3nt: TGCGCCAGCAGCTTATCCGGGACAGGGTATTCTGAAGCTTTCTTT; CDR3aa: CASSLSGTGYSEAFF
d_gene: -; j_gene: TRBJ2-3; v_gene: TRBV11-2; abundance: -; CDR3nt: TGTGCCAGCAGCTTTGTTCAGGATACGCAGTATTTT; CDR3aa: CASSFVQDTQYF
d_gene: TRBD1; j_gene: TRBJ1-1; v_gene: TRBV7-2; abundance: many; CDR3nt: TGTGCCAGCAGAGGGACAGGGGGCTCTGAAGCTTTCTTT; CDR3aa: CASRGTGGSEAFF
d_gene: -; j_gene: TRBJ1-1; v_gene: TRBV28; abundance: many; CDR3nt: TGTGCCAGCAGTTTTAGAGCTGAAGCTTTCTTT; CDR3aa: CASSFRAEAFF
d_gene: -; j_gene: TRBJ2-6; v_gene: TRBV12-3/TRBV12-4; abundance: -; CDR3nt: TGTGCCAGCAGCCCGGCCGCGGGCAGCAGCTCTGGGGCCAACGTCCTGACTTTC; CDR3aa: CASSPAAGSSSGANVLTF
d_gene: -; j_gene: TRBJ1-2; v_gene: TRBV7-8; abundance: many; CDR3nt: TGTGCCAGCAGCTTAGTCCCGGGCTTTGGCCATGGCTACACCTTC; CDR3aa: CASSLVPGFGHGYTF
d_gene: -; j_gene: TRBJ2-1; v_gene: TRBV20-1; abundance: -; CDR3nt: TGCAGTGCTAGAGCAGGAGGGGTTGAGCAGTTCTTC; CDR3aa: CSARAGGVEQFF
d_gene: TRBD1; j_gene: TRBJ2-2; v_gene: TRBV12-3/TRBV12-4; abundance: many; CDR3nt: TGTGCCAGCAGTTTTATGACAGGGGGCACCGGGGAGCTGTTTTTT; CDR3aa: CASSFMTGGTGELFF
d_gene: TRBD1; j_gene: TRBJ1-1; v_gene: TRBV9; abundance: -; CDR3nt: TGTGCCAGCAGCGTACAGGGGGCCGACACTGAAGCTTTCTTT; CDR3aa: CASSVQGADTEAFF
d_gene: -; j_gene: TRBJ1-1; v_gene: TRBV5-1; abundance: -; CDR3nt: TGCGCCAGCTCCTCCGAGGGGGTTGAGGACACTGAAGCTTTCTTT; CDR3aa: CASSSEGVEDTEAFF
d_gene: -; j_gene: TRBJ2-7; v_gene: TRBV9; abundance: few; CDR3nt: TGTGCCAGCAGCGTAGCGGAGGGGATCTCCTACGAGCAGTACTTC; CDR3aa: CASSVAEGISYEQYF
d_gene: -; j_gene: TRBJ2-7; v_gene: TRBV29-1; abundance: -; CDR3nt: TGCAGCGTTGGGACCGGTTATGTGGAGCAGTACTTC; CDR3aa: CSVGTGYVEQYF
d_gene: -; j_gene: TRBJ1-1; v_gene: TRBV7-9; abundance: many; CDR3nt: TGTGCCAGCAGTTTATACTTGAACACTGAAGCTTTCTTT; CDR3aa: CASSLYLNTEAFF
d_gene: -; j_gene: TRBJ2-1; v_gene: TRBV7-2; abundance: -; CDR3nt: TGTGCCAGCACCCGTGGCTCCTACAATGAGCAGTTCTTC; CDR3aa: CASTRGSYNEQFF
d_gene: TRBD1; j_gene: TRBJ2-7; v_gene: TRBV19; abundance: few; CDR3nt: TGTGCCAGTAGTATATCTGGACAGGGGAGCGGCGAGCAGTACTTC; CDR3aa: CASSISGQGSGEQYF
d_gene: -; j_gene: TRBJ2-5; v_gene: TRBV4-1; abundance: -; CDR3nt: TGCGCCAGCAGCCAAGAACAGAGCAGGGAGACCCAGTACTTC; CDR3aa: CASSQEQSRETQYF
d_gene: -; j_gene: TRBJ2-5; v_gene: TRBV5-1; abundance: few; CDR3nt: TGCGCCAGCAGCTTAGGGGTCGGACATATCCAAGAGACCCAGTACTTC; CDR3aa: CASSLGVGHIQETQYF
d_gene: -; j_gene: TRBJ2-1; v_gene: TRBV20-1; abundance: -; CDR3nt: TGCAGTGCCACGGACGGAGTAGGTGAGCAGTTCTTC; CDR3aa: CSATDGVGEQFF
d_gene: -; j_gene: TRBJ2-2; v_gene: TRBV6-5; abundance: many; CDR3nt: TGTGCCAGCAGTTACTCGTCCAACCGGGGTACCGGGGAGCTGTTTTTT; CDR3aa: CASSYSSNRGTGELFF
d_gene: -; j_gene: TRBJ1-6; v_gene: TRBV28; abundance: many; CDR3nt: TGTGCAATATCGTGGGGGGGTTTCGGCGATTCACCCCTCCACTTT; CDR3aa: CAISWGGFGDSPLHF
d_gene: -; j_gene: TRBJ1-2; v_gene: TRBV11-1; abundance: many; CDR3nt: TGTGCCAGCAGTTCGTTTCAAGGGAACTATGGCTACACCTTC; CDR3aa: CASSSFQGNYGYTF
d_gene: -; j_gene: TRBJ2-4; v_gene: TRBV5-1; abundance: few; CDR3nt: TGCGCCAGCAGGCTGCTACTGACGGTCAACCTCAAAAACATTCAGTACTTC; CDR3aa: CASRLLLTVNLKNIQYF